These 13 T cell receptor beta chains share one sample of origin, sequenced in a study of cytomegalovirus exposure and HLA in healthy donors (TCRdb year 2017). Library generation was performed with the immunoSEQ multiplex PCR assay. TCRdb obtained this table from immuneACCESS and retained in-frame rearrangements with V and J assigned. These tables miss some clones; where compared with another copy, unresolved V genes account for less than half of the shortfall, and the remainder is unexplained. The sample includes 150,000 to 160,000 clones, with about 86% observed a single time. The leading ten clones occupy approximately 20% of the sample. The material sequenced was PBMCs. These receptors all stem from a man between 18 and 29 years old in good health and CMV-seropositive.

This chain joins TRBV27 and TRBJ1-6, with D unresolved. The V and J ends lost 8 bases and 10 bases respectively, with 12 bases between them. Germline lookup yields CDR1 MNHEY and CDR2 SMNVEV (reference sequence). The CDR3 is made up of 12 amino acids. CDR3 sequence reads: CASQRYGSPLHF. CDR3 DNA: TGTGCCAGCCAACGGTACGGGTCACCCCTCCACTTT.

The rearrangement joins TRBV7-8 to TRBJ2-1; 9 bases map to TRBD2. This CDR3 contains 16 residues. With V trimmed by 1 base and J by 5 bases, 6 bases remained unmatched. Germline CDR1 and CDR2: SGHVS and FQNEAQ. The CDR3 spells CASSLVWRGGHNEQFF. CDR3 coding DNA: TGTGCCAGCAGCTTAGTTTGGCGGGGGGGCCACAATGAGCAGTTCTTC.

The rearrangement uses TRBV4-3 and TRBJ1-2, with a weak D call TRBD1 (5 bases). Between the trimmed V and J ends, which lost 8 bases and 3 bases, there was a span of 22 bases. This CDR3 is built from 16 residues. CDR1 is LGHNA and CDR2 is YSLEER in the germline V gene. The CDR3: CASRGQGGADDYGYTF. CDR3 nucleotides: TGCGCCAGCCGAGGGCAGGGAGGGGCCGACGACTATGGCTACACCTTC.

The chain employs TRBV6-1 and TRBJ2-5; 10 nucleotides line up with TRBD2. Per germline, CDR1 MNHNS and CDR2 SASEGT. The V and J ends lost 0 bases and 1 base, in that order; junction bases with no gene match: 8. This CDR3 is built from 18 residues. CDR3 sequence: CASSEAIGVAGGQETQYF. The CDR3 DNA is TGTGCCAGCAGTGAAGCGATTGGGGTAGCGGGGGGCCAAGAGACCCAGTACTTC.

The genes are TRBV29-1 and TRBJ2-3, with 7 bases fitting TRBD2. The CDR3 loop spans 13 amino acids. V lost 3 bases and J lost 5; bases outside the gene matches: 5. Germline V gives CDR1 SQVTM, CDR2 ANQGSEA. The CDR3 spells CSVEGVAGDTQYF. The CDR3 nucleotides are TGCAGCGTTGAGGGGGTAGCGGGAGATACGCAGTATTTT.

This clone came up a few times. For the CDR3, the DNA is TGTGCCAGCAGCCCAGTCGGTAGCGCAGATACGCAGTATTTT. Its protein product is CASSPVGSADTQYF. The V and J genes are TRBV7-3 and TRBJ2-3, with D tentatively TRBD2 (5 bases). Per the germline V gene, CDR1 is SGHTA and CDR2 is FQGTGA. The CDR3 spans 14 residues. V lost 5 bases, J lost 4 bases, and 13 bases lay in between.

This clone was detected only a few times. The rearrangement links TRBV12-5 to TRBJ1-1; D is perhaps TRBD1 (5 bases). This CDR3 comprises 13 residues. Trimming took 2 bases from V and 7 from J, leaving 11 bases between them. Germline CDR1 and CDR2: LGHNT and FRNRAP. Here the CDR3 DNA reads TGTGCTAGTGGTTTGCCACAGGAGGGTGAAGCTTTCTTT. It translates to CASGLPQEGEAFF.

The table lists this clone with a few counts. The J gene is TRBJ1-5, the V gene TRBV7-9; tentative D call: TRBD1 (5 bases). This CDR3 is 16 amino acids long. From germline, CDR1 is SEHNR and CDR2 FQNEAQ (reference sequence). V lost 1 base to trimming and J lost 5 bases, with 15 bases between them. The CDR3 DNA is TGTGCCAGCAGCTTAGGATCCGGGACGGGAGATCAGCCCCAGCATTTT. Translation: CASSLGSGTGDQPQHF. Supplemented by reference TRBV7-9 and TRBJ1-5, the full variable domain reads DTGVSQNPRHKITKRGQNVTFRCDPISEHNRLYWYRQTLGQGPEFLTYFQNEAQLEKSRLLSDRFSAERPKGSFSTLEIQRTEQGDSAMYLCASSLGSGTGDQPQHFGDGTRLSIL.

The V gene is TRBV2, the J gene TRBJ1-5; 8 bases are shared with TRBD1. This CDR3 spans 15 amino acids. V lost 3 bases to trimming and J lost 4 bases; unmatched junction nucleotides: 5. Germline assignment: CDR1 SNHLY and CDR2 FYNNEI. The CDR3 is CASSDTGGENQPQHF. CDR3 coding DNA: TGTGCCAGCAGTGACACAGGGGGTGAGAATCAGCCCCAGCATTTT.

V and J are TRBV7-9 and TRBJ1-3, with 7 nucleotides matching TRBD1. Germline V CDR1 and CDR2: SEHNR, FQNEAQ (reference sequence). The V gene end was trimmed by 5 bases and the J gene end by 4 bases; junction bases not matched to a gene: 2. CDR3 length: 13 residues. The CDR3 region has the DNA TGTGCCAGCAGCCGGGGACAGGGAAACACCATATATTTT. Encoded protein: CASSRGQGNTIYF.

V gene TRBV7-8 combines with J gene TRBJ1-3; unclear D gene. Trimming took 5 bases from V and 0 from J, leaving 11 bases between them. The CDR3 length is 15 residues. Germline assignment: CDR1 SGHVS and CDR2 FQNEAQ. The CDR3 spells CASSPLRFSGNTIYF. As DNA, the CDR3 is TGTGCCAGCAGCCCCCTCCGGTTCTCTGGAAACACCATATATTTT.

V and J are TRBV7-9 and TRBJ2-7, with 8 positions matching TRBD1. From germline, CDR1 is SEHNR and CDR2 FQNEAQ (reference sequence). This CDR3 contains 16 residues. V shed 3 bases and J 0 bases; nucleotides not matched to a gene: 7. The CDR3 sequence is CASSFYGQGRSYEQYF. DNA of the CDR3: TGTGCCAGCAGCTTCTACGGACAGGGACGCTCCTACGAGCAGTACTTC.

This chain uses TRBV7-8 with TRBJ1-5, with D possibly matching TRBD1 (5 bases). This CDR3 region has 15 residues. CDR1 is SGHVS and CDR2 is FQNEAQ in the germline V gene. V shed 4 bases and J shed 3 bases, with 13 bases lying between them. This CDR3 is CASSYYDSINQPQHF. DNA for the CDR3: TGTGCCAGCAGCTATTATGACAGTATCAATCAGCCCCAGCATTTT.